This T cell receptor (beta chain) was identified during a study of blood T cell repertoires in COVID-19. Produced via immunoSEQ multiplex PCR; TCRdb's table is partial and in-frame only. The profile shows roughly 130,000 clones, roughly 84% of them singletons. V shed 1 base and J shed 0 bases, with 13 bases lying between them. Per the germline V gene, CDR1 is GTSNPN and CDR2 is SVGIG (reference sequence). This CDR3 is 17 amino acids long. Categorization into cohorts depended on clinical history that participants reported. This sequence joins TRBV30 and TRBJ2-6, with D possibly being TRBD2 (6 bases). The source material was PBMCs or T cells enriched from blood (not recorded which). The receptor was derived from a woman aged 30 to 39 who had recovered from COVID-19. The CDR3 nucleotides read TGTGCCTGGAGTGCCCCGGGACTCGACTCTGGGGCCAACGTCCTGACTTTC. Protein sequence: CAWSAPGLDSGANVLTF. The whole variable domain, remainder taken from reference TRBV30 and TRBJ2-6, is SQTIHQWPATLVQPVGSPLSLECTVEGTSNPNLYWYRQAAGRGLQLLFYSVGIGQISSEVPQNLSASRPQDRQFILSSKKLLLSDSGFYLCAWSAPGLDSGANVLTFGAGSRLTVL.